This T cell receptor (beta chain) derives from a study of naive and memory T cell subsets (dated by TCRdb to 2016 to 2017). In terms of the full investigation: The study applied an open-source, UMI-based TCR alpha and beta sequencing pipeline to sorted naive and memory peripheral blood T cell subsets. Complete agreement was observed between the functional CMV T cell responses and the IgG serology results. RNA was DNase-treated and reverse transcribed with TCR constant-region primers, mostly using SuperScript III. Broader findings and caveats from the paper: Each clonotype was defined as a single alpha or beta chain sequence rather than as a paired alpha/beta receptor. After error correction, only a single occurrence was seen for over 85% of naive TCR sequences, so much steeper abundance distributions were produced than in memory subsets. In both CD4 and CD8 cells, going from naive through CM, EM and EMRA, the Gini index went up while Shannon and inverse Simpson diversity went down. RNA-based TCR counts may be influenced by expression changes linked to T cell activation and differentiation. A power law was followed by TCR abundance, with an exponent that differed between naive and memory subsets but was consistent across the three individuals. No ground truth was available to validate the repertoire findings for the naive and memory subsets.

From the second PCR step onward, the TCR alpha chain libraries and the TCR beta chain libraries were amplified separately. CMV status of each donor was established by measuring IFNgamma production from CD4+ T cells after fresh PBMCs were stimulated overnight with CMV viral lysate. CD4 T cells were positively selected with Miltenyi beads, followed by positive selection of CD8 T cells from the CD4-negative fraction. Cells were stained for CD3, CD4, CD8, CD45RA, CD27 and a live/dead dye and were sorted on a BD Aria II into four subsets based on CD45RA and CD27. A few healthy volunteers provided blood, and each donor's sample was split into CD4 and CD8 T cells and then further divided into four differentiation subsets. Approximately 120 ml of peripheral blood was taken from each donor, and PBMC were separated by density-gradient centrifugation on Ficoll-Paque PLUS. Sorted cells were lysed in RLT buffer, after which RNA was extracted using a Qiagen RNeasy kit and stored at -80 degrees C.

The library was obtained by UMI-ligation and nested PCR. The beta constant-region primer consisted of an equimolar mixture of two oligonucleotides that together covered TRBC1 and TRBC2. The ligated cDNA went through four rounds of PCR with nested alpha and beta constant-region primers together with the SP2 primer. T4 RNA ligase 1 ligated a single-stranded oligonucleotide carrying the SP2 primer and a 12-nucleotide UMI to the cDNA 3' end. Incubation of the ligation reaction was carried out at 16 degrees C for roughly 18-24 hours. PCR2 was usually performed as a SYBR Green qPCR and halted at a preset threshold so that over-amplification would not occur. Apart from the first purification, every purification step used Agencourt AMPure XP magnetic beads. Library amounts were measured by Qubit and library quality was assessed on a TapeStation, where the main peak was expected at around 650 bp. The pooled libraries were sequenced on an Illumina MiSeq using v2 2x251 paired-end kits, which usually yielded roughly 0.85-2.1 million reads per sample. Libraries were pooled at around 4 nM per sample, and 5-7% PhiX was added to improve cluster recognition. The source study handled its data this way. Decombinator assigned V and J genes to Demultiplexor-processed FASTQ reads by tag matching, allowing a single base-pair mismatch. Collapsinator relied on UMIs to fix sequencing errors as well as frequency errors caused by PCR heterogeneity. TCRs were translated and CDR3s were extracted from the conserved cysteine to the FGXG phenylalanine by CDR3Translator, with non-productive sequences being flagged. Gini, Shannon entropy and inverse Simpson indices were calculated on repertoires that had been subsampled to equal numbers of UMI-defined TCRs. Clonotype abundance distributions were fitted to a power law by maximum likelihood within the linear range. When run on a single naive CD8 sample, MIGEC and the pipeline yielded similar UMI counts, similar unique TCR numbers and similar clonal distributions. The repertoires were searched for around 7,000 CMV-associated CDR3 sequences that had been compiled from VDJdb and a published dataset. TCRdb reran the public reads through fastp at Q25 and MiXCR, keeping productive beta chains. Entries are consolidated by CDR3 protein sequence, retaining the most common genes and DNA. Clone size and V and J calls follow TCRdb, not the original study. The sample table lists about 120,000 distinct CDR3 sequences, 35% to 40% of them with a count of one. 0.75% to 1% of the sample rests with the top ten.

Based on the germline V gene, the CDR1 and CDR2 sequences are LGHNA and YSLEER. The CDR3 numbers 15 residues from cysteine through phenylalanine. Just the 45-base CDR3 DNA is kept, in frame starting at base 1. V was cut back by 4 bases and J by 0 bases, leaving a gap of 13 bases between them. As concerns this clonotype: Its specific antigen is unknown. No much larger clonotype is one base removed from it; base qualities were not supplied.

The clonotype was recovered from a human donor in good health. Sequenced input: central memory CD4+ T cells from blood. The intended sense of this specimen's cell subset or site label: central memory, CD45RA- CD27+. The chain was built from TRBV4-3 and TRBJ2-7; the D region possibly corresponds to TRBD1 (5 bases align). The nucleotides are TGCGCCAGCAGCCGAGCACAGGAGAGCTCCTACGAGCAGTACTTC. It codes for CASSRAQESSYEQYF.